Each of the 22 T cell receptor beta chains below was sequenced from the same sample in a study of T-cell memory formation after mild COVID-19 (dated by TCRdb to about 2021). The library relied on 5' RACE. Data came from an Illumina NovaSeq 6000. TCRdb reran the public reads through fastp at Q25 and MiXCR, keeping productive beta chains. CDR3 protein duplicates are merged, each entry listing the most common genes and DNA. The sample table contains roughly 450,000 distinct CDR3 sequences; only one count was recorded for roughly 20% of them. The ten largest account for more than 9% of the sample. The sample taken for sequencing was PBMCs or a T cell subset sorted from them (not recorded which). The source of these receptors is an adult woman who had mild COVID-19 (a few samples of this study predate the infection). The sample titles of this study are shuffled in the database, so cell type and time point are left out; the donor was told from shared clones.

This clonotype appeared a few times. The rearrangement links TRBV5-4 to TRBJ1-2, with 9 bases aligning to TRBD1. Trimming removed 2 bases from V and 0 bases from J; junction bases left unmatched: 5. The CDR3 sequence is 16 residues long. Germline-derived CDR1 and CDR2 are SGHNT and YYREEE (reference sequence). Here the CDR3 reads CASSLRTGAANYGYTF. The CDR3 bases are TGTGCCAGCAGCTTACGGACAGGGGCAGCTAACTATGGCTACACCTTC.

This chain connects TRBV7-9 to TRBJ1-1; tentatively, D is TRBD1 (6 bases). V shed 5 bases and J shed 5 bases, with 18 bases lying between them. This CDR3 has 15 residues. The germline V gene encodes CDR1 SEHNR and CDR2 FQNEAQ (reference sequence). CDR3 region: CASSPGDRGVTEAFF. In DNA, the CDR3 is TGTGCCAGCAGCCCAGGGGACCGCGGGGTGACTGAAGCTTTCTTT.

This rearrangement joins TRBV13 to TRBJ1-2, with D possibly TRBD1 on 5 matching bases. Germline V gives CDR1 PRHDT, CDR2 FYEKMQ (reference sequence). Trimming stripped 5 bases from V and 6 bases from J, with 10 bases between. This CDR3 has 12 residues. CDR3 in DNA: TGTGCCAGCAGCACGGACACCCATGGCTACACCTTC. Its translation is CASSTDTHGYTF.

The chain carries TRBV29-1 and TRBJ2-7; D remains ambiguous. The germline V gene has CDR1 SQVTM and CDR2 ANQGSEA. The V gene lost 6 bases and the J gene lost 5 bases, with 17 bases spanning the gap. CDR3 length: 13 amino acids. CDR3 region: CSVAPTPLNEQYF. CDR3 DNA: TGCAGCGTCGCTCCAACCCCATTGAACGAGCAGTACTTC.

CDR3 in DNA: TGCGCCAGCAGCCAATCAGGGGACGGAAAAAACATTCAGTACTTC. Amino acids: CASSQSGDGKNIQYF. This rearrangement joins TRBV4-1 to TRBJ2-4; a possible D gene is TRBD1 (6 bases). Trimming took off 2 bases at V and 4 bases at J, with 12 bases between the two ends. The germline V gene encodes CDR1 MGHRA and CDR2 YSYEKL. The CDR3 has 15 residues.

A few counts support this clonotype. The rearrangement links TRBV20-1 to TRBJ1-5; a possible D gene is TRBD1 (6 bases). The CDR3 consists of 14 residues. Per germline, CDR1 DFQATT and CDR2 SNEGSKA (reference sequence). The V gene lost 5 bases and the J gene lost 0 bases, with 11 bases spanning the gap. CDR3 coding DNA: TGCAGTGCTCGGGGGGGGCTTAGCAATCAGCCCCAGCATTTT. It translates to CSARGGLSNQPQHF.

The chain has TRBV20-1 and TRBJ2-7, with D perhaps TRBD2 (7 bases). Trimming left V 5 bases short and J 3 bases short, with 14 bases between. The CDR3 sequence is 13 residues long. CDR1 and CDR2 from the germline V gene are DFQATT and SNEGSKA (reference sequence). The CDR3 region has the DNA TGCAGTGCTGGGGGGCGGGAGAGCTACGAGCAGTACTTC. It codes for CSAGGRESYEQYF.

The table lists this clonotype with a few counts. CDR3 nucleotides: TGTGCCTGGGAGGGGTGGCTCAATTCACCCCTCCACTTT. This codes for CAWEGWLNSPLHF. The genes are TRBV30 and TRBJ1-6; TRBD1 is a possible D gene (5 bases). This CDR3 contains 13 residues. V lost 5 bases and J 7 bases, leaving 12 bases between the germline ends. Germline assignment: CDR1 GTSNPN and CDR2 SVGIG (reference sequence).

The genes are TRBV12-3 or TRBV12-4 and TRBJ2-7; D uncertain. The V end was cut by 3 bases, the J end by 1 base, with 7 bases between. The CDR3 contains 13 residues. The CDR3 reads CASSLSESYEQYF. CDR3 DNA: TGTGCCAGCAGTTTGTCGGAGTCCTACGAGCAGTACTTC.

At least ten counts were recorded for this clonotype. The V and J genes are TRBV12-3 or TRBV12-4 and TRBJ2-7; the D gene is possibly TRBD1 (6 bases). Trimming cost V 4 bases and J 0 bases, with 7 bases left between them. CDR3 size: 13 residues. The CDR3 DNA follows: TGTGCCAGCAGTTACAGGGACTCCTACGAGCAGTACTTC. Its protein product is CASSYRDSYEQYF.

Only a few counts were recorded for this clonotype. This rearrangement joins TRBV30 to TRBJ1-1; 7 nucleotides agree with TRBD1. CDR3 length: 16 residues. Trimming at V came to 2 bases and at J to 4 bases, leaving 13 bases not matched to a gene. From germline, CDR1 is GTSNPN and CDR2 SVGIG (reference sequence). CDR3 sequence: CAWSKAGGLIGTEAFF. CDR3 bases: TGTGCCTGGAGTAAAGCAGGGGGTCTAATTGGCACTGAAGCTTTCTTT.

CDR3 sequence (DNA): TGTGCCAGCAGTAGCAAAAACTCCTACGAGCAGTACTTC. As protein: CASSSKNSYEQYF. The chain links TRBV25-1 to TRBJ2-7; D is ambiguous. V dropped 5 bases and J dropped 0 bases, with 8 bases sitting between them. CDR1 is MGHDK and CDR2 is SYGVNS in the germline V gene. The CDR3 is made up of 13 amino acids.

The rearrangement links TRBV29-1 to TRBJ2-2; no firm D call. The germline V and J ends were trimmed by 6 bases and 6 bases, with 8 bases remaining between them. The CDR3 is 11 residues long. Germline values: CDR1 SQVTM, CDR2 ANQGSEA. The CDR3 nucleotides are TGCAGCGTGGCAGGCGCCGGGGAGCTGTTTTTT. Its protein product is CSVAGAGELFF.

The V call is TRBV10-3, the J call TRBJ2-2; D could derive from TRBD1 or TRBD2 (5 bases each). In germline, CDR1 is ENHRY, CDR2 SYGVKD. This CDR3 has 17 amino acids. Trimming stripped 7 bases from V and 5 bases from J, with 23 bases between. CDR3 bases: TGTGCCATCACCGAAACGCAGGGAGCACCTTTTACCGGGGAGCTGTTTTTT. Its translation: CAITETQGAPFTGELFF.

The table lists this clonotype with a few counts. The V call is TRBV5-1, the J call TRBJ2-5, with TRBD1 matching over 7 bases. This CDR3 comprises 14 residues. J lost 1 base, V lost 2 bases, and 2 bases had no gene match. Per the germline V gene, CDR1 is SGHRS and CDR2 is YFSETQ. The chain's CDR3 is CASSLTGAQETQYF. The CDR3 region has the DNA TGCGCCAGCAGCTTAACAGGGGCCCAAGAGACCCAGTACTTC. Filled out from reference TRBV5-1 and TRBJ2-5, the complete variable domain reads KAGVTQTPRYLIKTRGQQVTLSCSPISGHRSVSWYQQTPGQGLQFLFEYFSETQRNKGNFPGRFSGRQFSNSRSEMNVSTLELGDSALYLCASSLTGAQETQYFGPGTRLLVL.

The chain combines TRBV29-1 with TRBJ2-1; D call uncertain. The CDR3 spans 10 residues. Per germline, CDR1 SQVTM and CDR2 ANQGSEA. Trimming cost V 8 bases and J 7 bases, with 9 bases left between them. In nucleotides, the CDR3 is TGCAGCTCCCTTGGTAATGAGCAGTTCTTC. Protein product: CSSLGNEQFF.

V is TRBV5-1 and J is TRBJ1-1, with D uncertain. Trimming cost V 0 bases and J 5 bases, with 20 bases left between them. The CDR3 loop spans 17 amino acids. Germline-derived CDR1 and CDR2 are SGHRS and YFSETQ. CDR3 DNA sequence: TGCGCCAGCAGCTTGGTTCGGTCAGGCCCGGGTAGTACTGAAGCTTTCTTT. This translates into CASSLVRSGPGSTEAFF.

In its sample, this clonotype was seen a few times. The rearrangement joins TRBV2 to TRBJ2-4; 8 positions match TRBD1. V was clipped by 5 bases and J by 4 bases; unmatched bases: 4. CDR1 and CDR2 (germline): SNHLY, FYNNEI. The CDR3 is made up of 14 amino acids. This CDR3 reads CASSRTGLKNIQYF. The CDR3 nucleotides are TGTGCCAGCAGTCGGACAGGGTTGAAAAACATTCAGTACTTC.

Only a few counts were recorded for this clonotype. The V call is TRBV4-1, the J call TRBJ1-1; D unresolved. The germline V and J ends were trimmed by 0 bases and 4 bases, with 18 bases remaining between them. Germline loops: CDR1 MGHRA, CDR2 YSYEKL. This CDR3 is built from 17 residues. The CDR3 reads CASSQDGSALSGTEAFF. CDR3 in DNA: TGCGCCAGCAGCCAAGACGGTTCGGCCCTAAGTGGCACTGAAGCTTTCTTT.

This clonotype has only a few counts. The gene calls are TRBV7-3 and TRBJ2-1; D not certain. Germline values: CDR1 SGHTA, CDR2 FQGTGA. CDR3 length equals 16 residues. Trimming took 2 bases from V and 1 from J, leaving 12 bases between them. The CDR3 DNA is TGTGCCAGCAGCTTATCGGGCAGAGCTTCCTACAATGAGCAGTTCTTC. This translates into CASSLSGRASYNEQFF.

This clonotype was seen ten or more times. The rearrangement links TRBV29-1 to TRBJ1-1, with unresolved D. The germline CDR1 and CDR2 sequences are SQVTM and ANQGSEA. V lost 4 bases and J 3 bases, leaving 12 bases between the germline ends. This CDR3 spans 13 amino acids. Here the CDR3 DNA reads TGCAGCGTTGCCCCATCTCTCTACACTGAAGCTTTCTTT. Translation gives CSVAPSLYTEAFF.

For the CDR3, the DNA is TGTGCCAGCAGCCAAGAAACGTCTAGCGGGGGGTACGAGCAGTACTTC. It codes for CASSQETSSGGYEQYF. The rearrangement joins TRBV4-2 to TRBJ2-7; 11 nucleotides align to TRBD2. Per the germline V gene, CDR1 is LGHNA and CDR2 is YNFKEQ. The CDR3 runs to 16 residues. V dropped 0 bases and J dropped 4; count of bases not matched to a gene: 5.